Listed below are T cell receptor beta chains from one sample, sequenced in a study of OX40 agonist ivuxolimab in advanced cancers. Produced via immunoSEQ multiplex PCR; TCRdb's table is partial and in-frame only. This sample has 55,000 to 90,000 clones, with 88% found just once. Source: CD4+ or CD8+ T cells sorted from blood, taken in a trial of the OX40 agonist ivuxolimab. These receptors were obtained from an adult with an advanced solid tumor such as melanoma, head and neck, liver or kidney cancer. The CDR3 runs from the conserved cysteine through the conserved F or W. Fields, in order: V gene, D gene, clone size, J gene, CDR3 protein, CDR3 DNA. The D gene is left open where the match is weak. Clone size is not always given. Where it is, it says once, few, many or a class for expanded clones.

V gene: TRBV5-1
D gene: NA
clone size: once
J gene: TRBJ1-1
CDR3 protein: CASSLGPITEAFF
CDR3 DNA: TGCGCCAGCAGCTTAGGCCCGATTACTGAAGCTTTCTTT

V gene: TRBV6-1
D gene: NA
clone size: once
J gene: TRBJ2-7
CDR3 protein: CASSPGSYEQYF
CDR3 DNA: TGTGCCAGCAGCCCGGGTTCCTACGAGCAGTACTTC

V gene: TRBV15
D gene: NA
clone size: NA
J gene: TRBJ1-2
CDR3 protein: CATSRGSQGSSGYTF
CDR3 DNA: TGTGCCACCAGCAGAGGCAGCCAGGGTTCGAGTGGCTACACCTTC

V gene: TRBV12-5
D gene: NA
clone size: NA
J gene: TRBJ2-1
CDR3 protein: CASGLNGVYNEQFF
CDR3 DNA: TGTGCTAGTGGTTTGAATGGGGTTTACAATGAGCAGTTCTTC

V gene: TRBV5-1
D gene: NA
clone size: NA
J gene: TRBJ1-6
CDR3 protein: CASSLGATGNSPLHF
CDR3 DNA: TGCGCCAGCAGCTTGGGTGCCACAGGGAATTCACCCCTCCACTTT

V gene: TRBV27
D gene: NA
clone size: once
J gene: TRBJ2-3
CDR3 protein: CASSLQGADTQYF
CDR3 DNA: TGTGCCAGCAGTTTACAGGGCGCAGATACGCAGTATTTT

V gene: TRBV25-1
D gene: NA
clone size: NA
J gene: TRBJ2-7
CDR3 protein: CASSDSGTLYEQYF
CDR3 DNA: TGTGCCAGCAGTGATTCGGGCACACTCTACGAGCAGTACTTC

V gene: TRBV2
D gene: NA
clone size: once
J gene: TRBJ2-1
CDR3 protein: CASSETVYSSYNEQFF
CDR3 DNA: TGTGCCAGCAGTGAGACAGTTTATAGCTCCTACAATGAGCAGTTCTTC

V gene: TRBV2
D gene: NA
clone size: NA
J gene: TRBJ1-3
CDR3 protein: CARGGSARKDGSGNTIYF
CDR3 DNA: TGTGCCAGGGGGGGTAGCGCCCGGAAAGACGGCTCTGGAAACACCATATATTTT

V gene: TRBV4-2
D gene: NA
clone size: NA
J gene: TRBJ2-1
CDR3 protein: CASSQEDGTRRQFF
CDR3 DNA: TGTGCCAGCAGCCAAGAGGACGGGACGAGGCGACAGTTCTTC

V gene: TRBV6-5
D gene: NA
clone size: NA
J gene: TRBJ2-3
CDR3 protein: CASSYSAWEDTQYF
CDR3 DNA: TGTGCCAGCAGTTACTCCGCCTGGGAGGATACGCAGTATTTT

V gene: TRBV2
D gene: NA
clone size: NA
J gene: TRBJ2-5
CDR3 protein: CASSEAPGVVQYF
CDR3 DNA: TGTGCCAGCAGTGAAGCGCCTGGGGTCGTCCAGTACTTC

V gene: TRBV4-1
D gene: TRBD2
clone size: NA
J gene: TRBJ2-3
CDR3 protein: CASSQASGRARNTDTQYF
CDR3 DNA: TGCGCCAGCAGCCAGGCTAGCGGGAGGGCCCGGAACACAGATACGCAGTATTTT

V gene: TRBV6-5
D gene: NA
clone size: NA
J gene: TRBJ2-7
CDR3 protein: CASRPHRGTDEQYF
CDR3 DNA: TGTGCCAGCCGACCCCATCGGGGGACGGACGAGCAGTACTTC

V gene: TRBV7-2
D gene: TRBD2
clone size: NA
J gene: TRBJ2-3
CDR3 protein: CATRGGGTDTQYF
CDR3 DNA: TGTGCCACCCGGGGAGGGGGCACAGATACGCAGTATTTT

V gene: TRBV6-6
D gene: NA
clone size: NA
J gene: TRBJ2-3
CDR3 protein: CAARTRSTDTQYF
CDR3 DNA: TGTGCCGCGAGGACACGGAGCACAGATACGCAGTATTTT

V gene: TRBV28
D gene: NA
clone size: NA
J gene: TRBJ2-7
CDR3 protein: CASSFSHEQYF
CDR3 DNA: TGTGCCAGCAGTTTTTCCCACGAGCAGTACTTC

V gene: TRBV25-1
D gene: NA
clone size: few
J gene: TRBJ2-7
CDR3 protein: CASRPSAGPVYEQYF
CDR3 DNA: TGTGCCAGCAGACCCAGTGCAGGGCCGGTCTACGAGCAGTACTTC

V gene: TRBV6-5
D gene: TRBD1
clone size: NA
J gene: TRBJ1-6
CDR3 protein: CASTSGQGASPLHF
CDR3 DNA: TGTGCCAGCACCTCGGGACAGGGGGCTTCACCCCTCCACTTT

V gene: TRBV5-1
D gene: NA
clone size: once
J gene: TRBJ2-5
CDR3 protein: CASSPGFQETQYF
CDR3 DNA: TGCGCCAGCAGCCCGGGGTTCCAAGAGACCCAGTACTTC

V gene: TRBV19
D gene: TRBD1
clone size: NA
J gene: TRBJ1-1
CDR3 protein: CASRPDRETEAFF
CDR3 DNA: TGTGCCAGTAGACCTGACAGGGAAACTGAAGCTTTCTTT

V gene: TRBV7-9
D gene: NA
clone size: NA
J gene: TRBJ2-7
CDR3 protein: CASSLWQGGNYEQYF
CDR3 DNA: TGTGCCAGCAGCTTATGGCAGGGAGGCAACTACGAGCAGTACTTC

V gene: TRBV11-1
D gene: NA
clone size: NA
J gene: TRBJ2-5
CDR3 protein: CASSLKIQETQYF
CDR3 DNA: TGTGCCAGCAGCTTAAAGATCCAAGAGACCCAGTACTTC

V gene: TRBV5-6
D gene: TRBD2
clone size: NA
J gene: TRBJ2-3
CDR3 protein: CASSLSLAAARPQYF
CDR3 DNA: TGTGCCAGCAGCTTATCACTAGCGGCCGCTCGCCCGCAGTATTTT

V gene: TRBV7-3
D gene: TRBD1
clone size: NA
J gene: TRBJ2-1
CDR3 protein: CASSPGQGRKNEQFF
CDR3 DNA: TGTGCCAGCAGCCCCGGACAGGGGAGGAAGAATGAGCAGTTCTTC

V gene: TRBV19
D gene: TRBD1
clone size: NA
J gene: TRBJ1-6
CDR3 protein: CASSQGANNSPLHF
CDR3 DNA: TGTGCCAGTAGCCAGGGGGCTAATAATTCACCCCTCCACTTT

V gene: TRBV5-5
D gene: NA
clone size: once
J gene: TRBJ2-7
CDR3 protein: CASSFQGYEQYF
CDR3 DNA: TGTGCCAGCAGCTTTCAGGGTTACGAGCAGTACTTC

V gene: TRBV19
D gene: TRBD2
clone size: NA
J gene: TRBJ2-1
CDR3 protein: CASSPRTSGVNEQFF
CDR3 DNA: TGTGCCAGTAGTCCACGGACTAGCGGGGTTAATGAGCAGTTCTTC

V gene: TRBV6-6
D gene: NA
clone size: NA
J gene: TRBJ2-7
CDR3 protein: CASSYRSLVYEQYF
CDR3 DNA: TGTGCCAGCAGTTATCGCAGCCTAGTCTACGAGCAGTACTTC

V gene: TRBV18
D gene: NA
clone size: NA
J gene: TRBJ2-7
CDR3 protein: CASSPPGGGRNEQYF
CDR3 DNA: TGTGCCAGCTCACCCCCCGGAGGGGGGAGGAACGAGCAGTACTTC

V gene: TRBV4-2
D gene: NA
clone size: NA
J gene: TRBJ1-5
CDR3 protein: CASSYYKTEPSNQPQHF
CDR3 DNA: TGTGCCAGCAGCTACTACAAAACCGAACCTAGCAATCAGCCCCAGCATTTT

V gene: TRBV2
D gene: TRBD2
clone size: NA
J gene: TRBJ2-3
CDR3 protein: CASSISGLAGGYTQYF
CDR3 DNA: TGTGCCAGCAGTATTTCGGGACTAGCGGGGGGGTATACGCAGTATTTT

V gene: TRBV5-1
D gene: TRBD1
clone size: NA
J gene: TRBJ1-3
CDR3 protein: CASSPWTGQVFGNTIYF
CDR3 DNA: TGCGCCAGCAGCCCGTGGACAGGGCAGGTGTTCGGAAACACCATATATTTT

V gene: TRBV5-6
D gene: TRBD1
clone size: NA
J gene: TRBJ2-3
CDR3 protein: CASSSQGFSTDTQYF
CDR3 DNA: TGTGCCAGCAGCTCACAGGGGTTTAGCACAGATACGCAGTATTTT

V gene: TRBV11-3
D gene: NA
clone size: NA
J gene: TRBJ2-7
CDR3 protein: CASSLGFLGRASYEQYF
CDR3 DNA: TGTGCCAGCAGCTTAGGTTTCTTGGGCAGGGCCTCATACGAGCAGTACTTC

V gene: TRBV7-8
D gene: NA
clone size: NA
J gene: TRBJ2-5
CDR3 protein: CASSFRRQETQYF
CDR3 DNA: TGTGCCAGCAGCTTCCGCCGACAAGAGACCCAGTACTTC

V gene: TRBV5-1
D gene: TRBD1
clone size: NA
J gene: TRBJ2-5
CDR3 protein: CASSTDRAETQYF
CDR3 DNA: TGCGCCAGCAGCACCGACAGGGCAGAGACCCAGTACTTC

V gene: TRBV7-2
D gene: NA
clone size: NA
J gene: TRBJ2-3
CDR3 protein: CASSLVKRDTQYF
CDR3 DNA: TGTGCCAGCAGCTTAGTTAAGAGAGATACGCAGTATTTT

V gene: TRBV14
D gene: NA
clone size: NA
J gene: TRBJ2-1
CDR3 protein: CASSQDPGISYNEQFF
CDR3 DNA: TGTGCCAGCAGCCAAGATCCAGGGATCTCCTACAATGAGCAGTTCTTC

V gene: TRBV7-6
D gene: TRBD2
clone size: NA
J gene: TRBJ2-1
CDR3 protein: CASSSRTSGRVYNEQFF
CDR3 DNA: TGTGCCAGCAGCTCTCGGACTAGCGGGAGGGTATACAATGAGCAGTTCTTC